The 29 T cell receptor beta chains below all came from one sample that was sequenced in a study of blood T cell repertoires in COVID-19. Clones were read by immunoSEQ multiplex PCR, and TCRdb kept only the in-frame ones, dropping some. The sample has around 260,000 clones, 70% to 90% seen once; the top ten hold about 4.3%. The sequenced material came from PBMCs or T cells enriched from blood (not recorded which). All receptors derive from a woman aged 25 to 39 who had recovered from COVID-19.

The chain combines TRBV28 with TRBJ1-2; no definite D call. CDR1 and CDR2 from the germline V gene are MDHEN and SYDVKM. The CDR3 covers 14 residues. The V and J ends lost 1 base and 8 bases respectively, with 14 bases between them. CDR3 in amino acids: CASSLLVSLRGYTF. For the CDR3, the DNA is TGTGCCAGCAGTTTATTGGTTTCTCTTCGGGGCTACACCTTC.

The chain employs TRBV7-8 and TRBJ2-1; 12 bases map to TRBD2. Unmatched junction bases numbered 1, after V lost 0 bases and J lost 4 bases. The CDR3 is 16 amino acids. CDR1 SGHVS and CDR2 FQNEAQ come from the germline V gene. The CDR3 nucleotides read TGTGCCAGCAGCTTAGCGACTAGCGGGGGTTACAATGAGCAGTTCTTC. This encodes CASSLATSGGYNEQFF.

The chain has TRBV7-9 and TRBJ2-4; TRBD2 might be the D (6 bases). The germline V and J ends were trimmed by 6 bases and 0 bases, with 15 bases remaining between them. CDR3 length: 16 amino acids. Germline V gene data show CDR1 as SEHNR and CDR2 as FQNEAQ (reference sequence). CDR3 nucleotide sequence: TGTGCCAGCAGTCCGTTCCGGGGGATAGCCAAAAACATTCAGTACTTC. It encodes CASSPFRGIAKNIQYF.

V is TRBV2 and J is TRBJ1-2; no reliable D call. The CDR3 sequence is 14 residues long. V lost 4 bases and J 4 bases, leaving 13 bases between the germline ends. The V gene's germline CDR1 is SNHLY and CDR2 FYNNEI. The CDR3 DNA reads as TGTGCCAGCAGTGTAAAACTCGCCGGCTATGGCTACACCTTC. Encoded protein: CASSVKLAGYGYTF.

This clone has more than one count but fewer than ten. The J gene is TRBJ2-7, the V gene TRBV7-2; 11 positions agree with TRBD1. Germline CDR1 SGHTA, CDR2 FQGNSA. This CDR3 spans 16 amino acids. With 5 bases clipped from V and 4 bases from J, the junction kept 10 bases outside the gene matches. CDR3 sequence reads: CASSLPGTGGNYEQYF. The CDR3 DNA follows: TGTGCCAGCAGCCTCCCCGGGACAGGGGGTAATTACGAGCAGTACTTC.

This chain links TRBV30 with TRBJ1-1, with 8 bases identical to TRBD1. CDR3 length equals 15 residues. The germline gives CDR1 GTSNPN, CDR2 SVGIG (reference sequence). Trimming cost V 2 bases and J 3 bases; bases outside gene matches: 8. The CDR3 region has the DNA TGTGCCTGGAGTAGCCCGGGACAGGCTGACACTGAAGCTTTCTTT. Translating gives CAWSSPGQADTEAFF.

This rearrangement joins TRBV7-2 to TRBJ1-5; 10 bases are shared with TRBD1. CDR1 SGHTA and CDR2 FQGNSA come from the germline V gene. The CDR3 runs 15 residues. With V trimmed by 5 bases and J by 3 bases, 4 bases remained unmatched. The DNA of the CDR3 is TGTGCCAGCAGCCAGGACAGGGGGAACAATCAGCCCCAGCATTTT. Protein: CASSQDRGNNQPQHF. The full variable domain, completed using reference TRBV7-2 and TRBJ1-5, is GAGVSQSPSNKVTEKGKDVELRCDPISGHTALYWYRQSLGQGLEFLIYFQGNSAPDKSGLPSDRFSAERTGGSVSTLTIQRTQQEDSAVYLCASSQDRGNNQPQHFGDGTRLSIL.

The gene calls are TRBV6-4 and TRBJ1-2, with 11 bases matching TRBD1. With V trimmed by 6 bases and J by 5 bases, 8 bases remained unmatched. Germline-derived CDR1 and CDR2 are MRHNA and SNTAGT. This CDR3 comprises 15 residues. CDR3: CASSEGTGGSYGYTF. The CDR3 coding sequence is TGTGCCAGCAGCGAAGGGACAGGGGGGAGTTATGGCTACACCTTC.

This chain uses TRBV29-1 with TRBJ2-1; D might be TRBD1 (6 bases). Germline CDR1 reads SQVTM; CDR2 reads ANQGSEA. V was cut by 1 base and J by 4 bases, with 17 bases left in between. There are 16 residues in the CDR3. Here the CDR3 DNA reads TGCAGCGTTGAAGGACCACAGGGTCGAGTTTACAATGAGCAGTTCTTC. It is translated as CSVEGPQGRVYNEQFF.

The chain uses TRBV5-4 and TRBJ1-6; 7 bases are a match to TRBD1. The CDR3 has 17 residues. Trimming took 4 bases from V and 2 from J; bases not matched to a gene: 9. CDR1 and CDR2 (germline): SGHNT, YYREEE (reference sequence). The CDR3 sequence: CASSRGTDRAYNSPLHF. The CDR3 DNA is TGTGCCAGCAGCCGAGGAACAGACAGGGCCTATAATTCACCCCTCCACTTT. The complete variable domain, with remaining parts taken from reference TRBV5-4 and TRBJ1-6, reads ETGVTQSPTHLIKTRGQQVTLRCSSQSGHNTVSWYQQALGQGPQFIFQYYREEENGRGNFPPRFSGLQFPNYSSELNVNALELDDSALYLCASSRGTDRAYNSPLHFGNGTRLTVT.

The CDR3 here is CASSLADQGIQYF. The CDR3 DNA follows: TGCGCCAGCAGCTTGGCGGACCAGGGGATTCAGTACTTC. The gene calls are TRBV5-1 and TRBJ2-4, with D possibly matching TRBD1 (6 bases). Trimming removed 0 bases from V and 10 bases from J, with 11 bases in between. Germline loops: CDR1 SGHRS, CDR2 YFSETQ. This CDR3 comprises 13 residues. The full variable domain, completed using reference TRBV5-1 and TRBJ2-4, is KAGVTQTPRYLIKTRGQQVTLSCSPISGHRSVSWYQQTPGQGLQFLFEYFSETQRNKGNFPGRFSGRQFSNSRSEMNVSTLELGDSALYLCASSLADQGIQYFGAGTRLSVL.

The chain joins TRBV18 to TRBJ1-4; 9 nucleotides agree with TRBD1. Trimming removed 4 bases from V and 7 bases from J; junction bases left unmatched: 7. The CDR3 contains 15 residues. Per the germline V gene, CDR1 is KGHSH and CDR2 is LQKENI. The CDR3 region is CASSQPGTGSEKLFF. The CDR3 DNA follows: TGTGCCAGCTCACAGCCGGGGACAGGGAGTGAAAAACTGTTTTTT. The variable domain in full, with the rest retrieved from reference TRBV18 and TRBJ1-4, is NAGVMQNPRHLVRRRGQEARLRCSPMKGHSHVYWYRQLPEEGLKFMVYLQKENIIDESGMPKERFSAEFPKEGPSILRIQQVVRGDSAAYFCASSQPGTGSEKLFFGSGTQLSVL.

The rearrangement links TRBV27 to TRBJ2-7, with 9 bases identical to TRBD2. This CDR3 spans 16 amino acids. J was trimmed by 6 bases and V by 10 bases; bases with no gene match: 19. Looked up from germline, CDR1 is MNHEY and CDR2 is SMNVEV (reference sequence). CDR3 bases: TGTGCCACCAATTCCTTACTAGCGGGTCTAAATGGCGAGCAGTACTTC. Amino acid sequence: CATNSLLAGLNGEQYF.

V gene TRBV7-9 combines with J gene TRBJ1-4; D unclear. Trimming took 6 bases from V and 8 from J, leaving 19 bases between them. Germline values: CDR1 SEHNR, CDR2 FQNEAQ (reference sequence). The CDR3 length is 15 residues. This CDR3 reads CASRPPGAKKEKLFF. CDR3 DNA sequence: TGTGCCAGCAGACCCCCGGGAGCTAAAAAGGAAAAACTGTTTTTT. Full variable domain (missing parts from reference TRBV7-9 and TRBJ1-4): DTGVSQNPRHKITKRGQNVTFRCDPISEHNRLYWYRQTLGQGPEFLTYFQNEAQLEKSRLLSDRFSAERPKGSFSTLEIQRTEQGDSAMYLCASRPPGAKKEKLFFGSGTQLSVL.

The chain uses TRBV18 and TRBJ1-5, with no clear D. V gave up 3 bases and J gave up 4 bases, with 13 bases separating them. This CDR3 comprises 15 residues. Germline CDR1 reads KGHSH; CDR2 reads LQKENI. The CDR3 loop is CASSPSAAENQPQHF. Written as DNA, the CDR3 is TGTGCCAGCTCACCCTCAGCGGCGGAGAATCAGCCCCAGCATTTT.

This chain uses TRBV6-5 with TRBJ1-3; D possibly corresponds to TRBD1 (5 bases). The germline V gene encodes CDR1 MNHEY and CDR2 SVGAGI. The ends were cut back, 4 bases at V and 2 bases at J, with 12 bases in the middle. The CDR3 is made up of 15 amino acids. CDR3: CASSWASGTGNTIYF. The CDR3 region has the DNA TGTGCCAGCAGTTGGGCGTCAGGGACTGGAAACACCATATATTTT.

The genes are TRBV6-1 and TRBJ2-3; D possibly corresponds to TRBD1 (5 bases). V shed 2 bases and J shed 1 base, with 16 bases lying between them. CDR1 is MNHNS and CDR2 is SASEGT in the germline V gene. The CDR3 contains 17 residues. DNA of the CDR3: TGTGCCAGCAGTGAACAGAAAACTCAGGGTGGCACAGATACGCAGTATTTT. Protein: CASSEQKTQGGTDTQYF.

The chain links TRBV28 to TRBJ1-4, with a possible D match to TRBD1 (5 bases). The CDR3 spans 15 residues. Per germline, CDR1 MDHEN and CDR2 SYDVKM. Trimming left V 5 bases short and J 2 bases short, with 12 bases between. The CDR3 nucleotides are TGTGCCAGCAGTCTCACTGGGGCGACTAATGAAAAACTGTTTTTT. Translated, it gives CASSLTGATNEKLFF.

The CDR3 DNA reads as TGTGCCAGCACCTCGGAGAATAATTCACCCCTCCACTTT. Translating it yields CASTSENNSPLHF. The rearrangement uses TRBV2 and TRBJ1-6, with D hard to call. Germline loops: CDR1 SNHLY, CDR2 FYNNEI. V lost 7 bases, J lost 5 bases, and 9 bases lay in between. This CDR3 has 13 residues. The full variable domain, completed using reference TRBV2 and TRBJ1-6, is EPEVTQTPSHQVTQMGQEVILRCVPISNHLYFYWYRQILGQKVEFLVSFYNNEISEKSEIFDDQFSVERPDGSNFTLKIRSTKLEDSAMYFCASTSENNSPLHFGNGTRLTVT.

The chain links TRBV6-5 to TRBJ1-1; D is possibly TRBD1 (5 bases). The V and J ends lost 0 bases and 7 bases respectively, with 12 bases between them. The CDR3 loop spans 14 amino acids. The germline V gene encodes CDR1 MNHEY and CDR2 SVGAGI. The CDR3 here is CASSYSAGLGEAFF. CDR3 nucleotide sequence: TGTGCCAGCAGTTACTCCGCAGGGTTGGGTGAAGCTTTCTTT.

The rearrangement links TRBV5-6 to TRBJ1-5; no firm D call. V gave up 3 bases and J gave up 2 bases, with 3 bases separating them. The germline gives CDR1 SGHDT, CDR2 YYEEEE. CDR3 size: 12 residues. The CDR3: CASSSGNQPQHF. In nucleotides, the CDR3 is TGTGCCAGCAGCTCAGGCAATCAGCCCCAGCATTTT.

The rearrangement links TRBV24-1 to TRBJ2-1; 16 positions agree with TRBD2. Germline loops: CDR1 KGHDR, CDR2 SFDVKD. V lost 10 bases, J lost 7 bases, and 18 bases stayed unmatched. CDR3 size: 19 residues. CDR3 DNA sequence: TGTGCCACAGGAGGGTTGGGGGGACTAGCGGGAGGGCCTATTAATGAGCAGTTCTTC. It specifies CATGGLGGLAGGPINEQFF.

The V and J genes are TRBV25-1 and TRBJ1-6; D unclear. This CDR3 is 12 amino acids long. Germline V gene lookup returns CDR1 MGHDK and CDR2 SYGVNS. V dropped 3 bases and J dropped 7 bases, with 4 bases sitting between them. CDR3 sequence: CASSELNSPLHF. The CDR3 DNA reads as TGTGCCAGCAGTGAGCTAAATTCACCCCTCCACTTT.

The gene calls are TRBV28 and TRBJ1-5; D is perhaps TRBD1 (5 bases). V lost 8 bases to trimming and J lost 6 bases, with 23 bases between them. This CDR3 comprises 16 residues. CDR1 is MDHEN and CDR2 is SYDVKM in the germline V gene. CDR3 loop: CASRVEGIVMSQPQHF. In nucleotides, the CDR3 is TGTGCCAGCCGAGTGGAGGGGATAGTAATGAGTCAGCCCCAGCATTTT.

This clone appeared many times. This sequence joins TRBV6-5 and TRBJ1-1; 10 bases map to TRBD1. The CDR3 runs 15 residues. Germline V gene lookup returns CDR1 MNHEY and CDR2 SVGAGI. Unmatched junction bases numbered 7, after V lost 5 bases and J lost 4 bases. CDR3 region: CASSMRDRGGTEAFF. CDR3 bases: TGTGCCAGCAGTATGCGGGACAGGGGAGGCACTGAAGCTTTCTTT.

This chain links TRBV27 with TRBJ2-3; 8 bases fit TRBD1. Germline loops: CDR1 MNHEY, CDR2 SMNVEV (reference sequence). This CDR3 is built from 15 residues. V shed 7 bases, J shed 1 base, and the junction held 7 bases outside the gene matches. The CDR3 DNA is TGTGCCAGCAACTCTCCGGGACAGGGCACAGATACGCAGTATTTT. It encodes CASNSPGQGTDTQYF.

The chain carries TRBV28 and TRBJ1-6; 7 bases are shared with TRBD1. The CDR3 sequence is 11 residues long. Germline V gene lookup returns CDR1 MDHEN and CDR2 SYDVKM. V lost 5 bases, J lost 18 bases, and 7 bases stayed unmatched. The CDR3 region is CASSAGGKDHF. CDR3 sequence (DNA): TGTGCCAGCAGTGCAGGGGGGAAAGACCACTTT.

Here the CDR3 reads CASSLLRGGPGELFF. CDR3 nucleotides: TGTGCCAGCAGCTTATTGCGGGGGGGCCCCGGGGAGCTGTTTTTT. The chain couples TRBV7-2 to TRBJ2-2, with 9 positions matching TRBD2. Germline CDR1 is SGHTA and CDR2 is FQGNSA. This CDR3 is 15 amino acids long. Trimming took 2 bases from V and 6 from J; bases not matched to a gene: 4. The full variable domain, rest sourced from reference TRBV7-2 and TRBJ2-2, is GAGVSQSPSNKVTEKGKDVELRCDPISGHTALYWYRQSLGQGLEFLIYFQGNSAPDKSGLPSDRFSAERTGGSVSTLTIQRTQQEDSAVYLCASSLLRGGPGELFFGEGSRLTVL.

CDR3 residues: CATSIGDTQYF. As DNA, the CDR3 is TGTGCCACCAGCATCGGAGATACGCAGTATTTT. The chain joins TRBV15 to TRBJ2-3, with D unclear. The length of the CDR3 is 11 residues. CDR1 is LNHNV and CDR2 is YYDKDF in the germline V gene (reference sequence). The V and J ends lost 4 bases and 5 bases respectively, with 4 bases between them.